These 21 T cell receptor beta chains were sequenced from one sample in a study of CD8+ T cells in alopecia areata. cDNA serving as the sequencing template came from extracted, reverse transcribed RNA. Sequencing was performed with immunoSEQ multiplex PCR; in TCRdb, only in-frame clones are kept and a portion is missing. This repertoire shows roughly 100,000 clones, approximately 58% found once; its top ten account for around 8.8%. Source material: CD4+ T cells sorted from blood. The receptors shown here come from a human donor in good health.

This clone was seen once. The chain carries TRBV4-3 and TRBJ2-1, with D possibly TRBD1 on 6 matching bases. Trimming took 1 base from V and 5 from J, leaving 15 bases between them. Per the germline V gene, CDR1 is LGHNA and CDR2 is YSLEER. There are 16 residues in the CDR3. CDR3 DNA sequence: TGCGCCAGCAGCCAAGGGCGTAGGGGGATTGACAATGAGCAGTTCTTC. It yields the protein CASSQGRRGIDNEQFF.

This clone appeared a few times. The chain recombines TRBV29-1 with TRBJ1-5; D is unclear. The CDR3 runs to 12 residues. CDR1 and CDR2 (germline): SQVTM, ANQGSEA. Trimming stripped 5 bases from V and 4 bases from J, with 9 bases between. This CDR3 reads CSVSSGNQPQHF. In DNA, the CDR3 is TGCAGCGTTTCCTCGGGAAATCAGCCCCAGCATTTT.

In its sample, this clone was seen a few times. CDR3 nucleotide sequence: TGCAGCGTTGAAAGATCGACAGGCTACACCGGGGAGCTGTTTTTT. Translation gives CSVERSTGYTGELFF. The V gene is TRBV29-1, the J gene TRBJ2-2; D may be TRBD1 (6 bases). V lost 2 bases to trimming and J lost 3 bases, with 13 bases between them. The length of the CDR3 is 15 residues. Germline loops: CDR1 SQVTM, CDR2 ANQGSEA.

The V gene is TRBV29-1, the J gene TRBJ1-2; 8 bases map to TRBD1. The CDR3 contains 11 residues. V gave up 6 bases and J gave up 8 bases; unmatched junction bases: 5. Germline V CDR1 and CDR2: SQVTM, ANQGSEA. The CDR3 DNA is TGCAGCGTGCAGGGGGCGCGGGGCTACACCTTC. As protein: CSVQGARGYTF. Full variable domain (remainder filled in from reference TRBV29-1 and TRBJ1-2): SAVISQKPSRDICQRGTSLTIQCQVDSQVTMMFWYRQQPGQSLTLIATANQGSEATYESGFVIDKFPISRPNLTFSTLTVSNMSPEDSSIYLCSVQGARGYTFGSGTRLTVV.

The rearrangement links TRBV9 to TRBJ2-5; tentatively, D is TRBD2 (6 bases). Germline-derived CDR1 and CDR2 are SGDLS and YYNGEE. CDR3 length: 15 amino acids. The ends were cut back, 0 bases at V and 0 bases at J, with 9 bases in the middle. The DNA of the CDR3 is TGTGCCAGCAGCGTAGCTCGGGGGTACCAAGAGACCCAGTACTTC. Its translation is CASSVARGYQETQYF. Full variable domain (outside the CDR3, taken from reference TRBV9 and TRBJ2-5): DSGVTQTPKHLITATGQRVTLRCSPRSGDLSVYWYQQSLDQGLQFLIQYYNGEERAKGNILERFSAQQFPDLHSELNLSSLELGDSALYFCASSVARGYQETQYFGPGTRLLVL.

This clone appeared a single time. J is TRBJ1-6 and V is TRBV7-2; possibly TRBD1 for D (5 bases). Trimming left V 8 bases short and J 9 bases short, with 20 bases between. CDR1 SGHTA and CDR2 FQGNSA come from the germline V gene. The CDR3 extends over 15 amino acids. CDR3 in amino acids: CASGRSGTLGSPLHF. The CDR3 DNA follows: TGTGCCAGCGGCCGGTCCGGGACCCTGGGTTCACCCCTCCACTTT.

The J gene is TRBJ2-1, the V gene TRBV23-1; D gene uncertain. TRBV23-1 is sorted into the ORF group, with uncertain function. The CDR3 runs to 17 residues. The V and J ends lost 7 bases and 0 bases respectively, with 19 bases between them. The CDR3 nucleotides read TGCGCCAGCACCCCAGGAGTAAAAGAGAACTCCTACAATGAGCAGTTCTTC. This codes for CASTPGVKENSYNEQFF.

The V gene is TRBV2, the J gene TRBJ2-3; 9 nucleotides agree with TRBD2. This CDR3 has 17 residues. In germline, CDR1 is SNHLY, CDR2 FYNNEI. V shed 7 bases, J shed 3 bases, and the junction held 14 bases outside the gene matches. This CDR3 reads CASTARGGGARTDTQYF. CDR3 bases: TGTGCCAGCACCGCTAGAGGCGGGGGGGCTAGGACAGATACGCAGTATTTT.

The gene calls are TRBV29-1 and TRBJ2-5; D not resolved. Germline V gene sequence: CDR1 SQVTM, CDR2 ANQGSEA. Trimming removed 4 bases at V and 1 base at J, with 10 bases between. The CDR3 totals 13 residues. As DNA, the CDR3 is TGCAGCGTTGGATATGGCGGCCAAGAGACCCAGTACTTC. Protein product: CSVGYGGQETQYF.

This clone has just a few counts. The rearrangement links TRBV29-1 to TRBJ2-1; 11 bases match TRBD2. This CDR3 is 15 amino acids long. The germline gives CDR1 SQVTM, CDR2 ANQGSEA. The V segment lost 3 bases and the J segment 9 bases; nucleotides outside the gene matches: 10. In DNA form, the CDR3 reads TGCAGCGTTGAGAAGGCTAGCGGGGGGTTGGGTGAGCAGTTCTTC. This translates into CSVEKASGGLGEQFF.

V usage is TRBV27 and J usage is TRBJ1-2; TRBD1 matches at 9 bases. The CDR3 consists of 13 residues. CDR1 is MNHEY, CDR2 SMNVEV, per germline (reference sequence). V dropped 3 bases and J dropped 4; count of bases not matched to a gene: 0. DNA for the CDR3: TGTGCCAGCAGTTTGGACAGGGGCTATGGCTACACCTTC. Residues: CASSLDRGYGYTF.

This clone showed up just a few times. The gene calls are TRBV30 and TRBJ1-3, with D unclear. The germline gives CDR1 GTSNPN, CDR2 SVGIG (reference sequence). The CDR3 is made up of 12 amino acids. Trimming removed 3 bases at V and 3 bases at J, with 6 bases between. CDR3 loop: CAWRKSGNTIYF. The DNA of the CDR3 is TGTGCCTGGAGGAAGAGTGGAAACACCATATATTTT.

V is TRBV7-6 and J is TRBJ2-7; no reliable D call. Deletions cut 4 bases from V and 7 bases from J, with 11 bases between. CDR1 and CDR2 from the germline V gene are SGHVS and FNYEAQ. The CDR3 runs to 12 residues. CDR3 in DNA: TGTGCCAGCAGCTCGACCCCGTGGGAGCAGTACTTC. Its translation: CASSSTPWEQYF.

This sequence joins TRBV6-5 and TRBJ1-4, with a weak D call TRBD1 (6 bases). Trimming took off 10 bases at V and 4 bases at J, with 19 bases between the two ends. Germline V gene lookup returns CDR1 MNHEY and CDR2 SVGAGI. This CDR3 comprises 15 residues. CDR3 coding DNA: TGTGCCATCCCCCCCACGCAGGGGATTAATGAAAAACTGTTTTTT. Protein product: CAIPPTQGINEKLFF.

This rearrangement joins TRBV5-4 to TRBJ2-3; the D call may be TRBD1 or TRBD2 (5 bases each). Germline CDR1 reads SGHNT; CDR2 reads YYREEE (reference sequence). The length of the CDR3 is 14 residues. V was clipped by 1 base and J by 1 base, with 7 bases between them. CDR3 coding DNA: TGTGCCAGCAGCTTGAGAGGGGGCACAGATACGCAGTATTTT. It codes for CASSLRGGTDTQYF.

V and J are TRBV7-2 and TRBJ2-7; D is undetermined. CDR1 and CDR2 from the germline V gene are SGHTA and FQGNSA. CDR3 length equals 15 residues. Trimming cost V 4 bases and J 9 bases, with 22 bases left between them. CDR3 loop: CASSSSPTIGSGQYF. For the CDR3, the DNA is TGTGCCAGCAGCTCCTCTCCCACTATAGGGTCGGGGCAGTACTTC. The full variable domain, its missing parts supplied by reference TRBV7-2 and TRBJ2-7, is GAGVSQSPSNKVTEKGKDVELRCDPISGHTALYWYRQSLGQGLEFLIYFQGNSAPDKSGLPSDRFSAERTGGSVSTLTIQRTQQEDSAVYLCASSSSPTIGSGQYFGPGTRLTVT.

The chain is built from TRBV9 and TRBJ2-5; 10 nucleotides line up with TRBD2. CDR1 and CDR2 (germline): SGDLS, YYNGEE. V shed 4 bases and J 3 bases; nucleotides not matched to a gene: 3. This CDR3 has 14 residues. The DNA of the CDR3 is TGTGCCAGCAGCCTCGGACTAGCGGAAGAGACCCAGTACTTC. Its translation is CASSLGLAEETQYF.

V usage is TRBV2 and J usage is TRBJ2-7, with TRBD1 identical over 8 bases. With V trimmed by 6 bases and J by 2 bases, 6 bases remained unmatched. Looked up from germline, CDR1 is SNHLY and CDR2 is FYNNEI. This CDR3 has 14 amino acids. CDR3 region: CASRGDRPPYEQYF. For the CDR3, the DNA is TGTGCCAGCAGGGGGGACAGGCCACCCTACGAGCAGTACTTC.

The J gene is TRBJ2-7, the V gene TRBV18; D unclear. There are 13 residues in the CDR3. Germline CDR1 is KGHSH and CDR2 is LQKENI. The V end lost 1 base, the J end lost 1 base, and 5 bases lay between the germline ends. CDR3 nucleotide sequence: TGTGCCAGCTCACCACGGGAATCCTACGAGCAGTACTTC. Protein product: CASSPRESYEQYF.

This clone was seen a single time. The chain couples TRBV30 to TRBJ2-3; 8 positions agree with TRBD2. Germline V gene lookup returns CDR1 GTSNPN and CDR2 SVGIG (reference sequence). The CDR3 is 16 amino acids. V was clipped by 5 bases and J by 2 bases; unmatched bases: 12. The CDR3 DNA is TGTGCCTGGCGACGGGGGGGCCGATGGGCCACAGATACGCAGTATTTT. Translation gives CAWRRGGRWATDTQYF.

V gene TRBV30 combines with J gene TRBJ1-2, with unresolved D. The CDR3 sequence is 13 residues long. The V and J ends lost 0 bases and 4 bases respectively, with 9 bases between them. Germline V lookup: CDR1 GTSNPN, CDR2 SVGIG (reference sequence). The CDR3 DNA reads as TGTGCCTGGAGTGTCGCACAGCTCTATGGCTACACCTTC. Protein: CAWSVAQLYGYTF.